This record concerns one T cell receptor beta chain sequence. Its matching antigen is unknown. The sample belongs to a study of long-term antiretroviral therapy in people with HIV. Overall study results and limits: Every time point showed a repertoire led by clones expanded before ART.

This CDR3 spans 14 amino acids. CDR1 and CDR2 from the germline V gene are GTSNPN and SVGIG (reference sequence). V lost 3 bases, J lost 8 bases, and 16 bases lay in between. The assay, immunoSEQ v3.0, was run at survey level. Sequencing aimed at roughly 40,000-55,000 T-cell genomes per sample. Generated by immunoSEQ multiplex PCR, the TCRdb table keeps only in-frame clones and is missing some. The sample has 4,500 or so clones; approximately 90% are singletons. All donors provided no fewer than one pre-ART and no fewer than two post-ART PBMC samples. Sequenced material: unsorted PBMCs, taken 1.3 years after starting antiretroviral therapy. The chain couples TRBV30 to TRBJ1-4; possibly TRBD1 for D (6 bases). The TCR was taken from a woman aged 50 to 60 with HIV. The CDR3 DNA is TGTGCCTGGAGCGAAGGGGGGGCCAGAGAAAAACTGTTTTTT. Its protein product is CAWSEGGAREKLFF. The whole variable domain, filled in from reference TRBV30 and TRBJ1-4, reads SQTIHQWPATLVQPVGSPLSLECTVEGTSNPNLYWYRQAAGRGLQLLFYSVGIGQISSEVPQNLSASRPQDRQFILSSKKLLLSDSGFYLCAWSEGGAREKLFFGSGTQLSVL.